This record covers a single T cell receptor (beta chain). This sample is drawn from a study of control samples from healthy donors and cancer patients. The CDR3 loop spans 16 amino acids. The germline V and J ends were trimmed by 4 bases and 0 bases, with 16 bases remaining between them. Looked up from germline, CDR1 is LGHDT and CDR2 is YNNKEL (reference sequence). TCRdb keeps only in-frame clones here, not all; method: immunoSEQ multiplex PCR. The data contain 110,000 to 150,000 clones, approximately 94% of them seen just once; the ten biggest clones take up around 13%. The sequencing sample was made of blood. V is TRBV3-1 (or the pseudogene TRBV3-2) and J is TRBJ2-7; D possibly corresponds to TRBD1 (5 bases). This clonotype originated in a middle-aged man in good health. Here the CDR3 DNA reads TGTGCCAGCAGCCTTCAGGGCGCAACGAGCTCCTACGAGCAGTACTTC. Translating it yields CASSLQGATSSYEQYF.